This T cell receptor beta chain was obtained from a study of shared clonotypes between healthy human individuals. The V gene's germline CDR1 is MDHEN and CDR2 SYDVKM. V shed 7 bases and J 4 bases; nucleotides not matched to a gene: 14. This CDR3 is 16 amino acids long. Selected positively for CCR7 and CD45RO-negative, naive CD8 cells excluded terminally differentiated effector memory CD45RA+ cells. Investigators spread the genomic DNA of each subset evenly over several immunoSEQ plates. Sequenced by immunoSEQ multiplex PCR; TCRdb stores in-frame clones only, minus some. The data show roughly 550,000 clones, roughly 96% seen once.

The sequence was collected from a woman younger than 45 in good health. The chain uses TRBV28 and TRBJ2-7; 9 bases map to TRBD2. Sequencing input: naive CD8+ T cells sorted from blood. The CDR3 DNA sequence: TGTGCCAGCACCCCACTTCCTAGCGGGGCGACTTACGAGCAGTACTTC. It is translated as CASTPLPSGATYEQYF.